These T cell receptor beta chains were read from a single sample in a study of T cell responses to AZD1222 COVID-19 vaccine. Using immunoSEQ multiplex PCR, the repertoire was profiled, and TCRdb retains in-frame clones only, with some absent. The sample carries around 140,000 clones, roughly 88% recorded once. The material was peripheral blood, obtained 28 days after the second dose of the MenACWY control vaccine. These receptors all stem from an adult who received the MenACWY meningococcal vaccine as a control. Both conserved end residues are part of each CDR3. A D gene is named only where the DNA matches it firmly. Expanded clones get a size class; other rows say once, few or many, or leave the size out.

v_call: TRBV5-4
j_call: TRBJ1-5
clone_size: .
d_call: TRBD1
cdr3_nt: TGTGCCAGCAGCTTGGACGGACAGGGGAATCAGCCCCAGCATTTT
cdr3_aa: CASSLDGQGNQPQHF

v_call: TRBV19
j_call: TRBJ2-1
clone_size: .
d_call: .
cdr3_nt: TGTGCCAGTAGTCCCCTCGGACAGAGCTCCTACAATGAGCAGTTCTTC
cdr3_aa: CASSPLGQSSYNEQFF

v_call: TRBV3-1/TRBV3-2
j_call: TRBJ1-1
clone_size: .
d_call: .
cdr3_nt: TGTGCCAGCAGTCGCGGGGACACTGAAGCTTTCTTT
cdr3_aa: CASSRGDTEAFF

v_call: TRBV28
j_call: TRBJ1-2
clone_size: .
d_call: .
cdr3_nt: TGTGCCAGCAGTTTCCACCGGGACCTCGTACGTGGCTACACCTTC
cdr3_aa: CASSFHRDLVRGYTF

v_call: TRBV7-2
j_call: TRBJ2-3
clone_size: .
d_call: .
cdr3_nt: TGTGCCAGCGGGGACGGCTGGAGCACAGATACGCAGTATTTT
cdr3_aa: CASGDGWSTDTQYF

v_call: TRBV19
j_call: TRBJ1-5
clone_size: few
d_call: .
cdr3_nt: TGTGCCAGTAGTGCAGTGGGGCGTGGACAGCCCCAGCATTTT
cdr3_aa: CASSAVGRGQPQHF

v_call: TRBV12-5
j_call: TRBJ1-1
clone_size: .
d_call: .
cdr3_nt: TGTGCTAGTGGTTTGGTACTTGGCACTGAAGCTTTCTTT
cdr3_aa: CASGLVLGTEAFF

v_call: TRBV4-3
j_call: TRBJ2-3
clone_size: once
d_call: .
cdr3_nt: TGCGCCAGCAGCCAAGCGGCGGGAGATACGCAGTATTTT
cdr3_aa: CASSQAAGDTQYF

v_call: TRBV15
j_call: TRBJ1-4
clone_size: once
d_call: .
cdr3_nt: TGTGCCACCCAAGCCGGTCGGCGAGAAAAACTGTTTTTT
cdr3_aa: CATQAGRREKLFF

v_call: TRBV7-2
j_call: TRBJ1-1
clone_size: .
d_call: .
cdr3_nt: TGTGCCAGCAGCTTAAGAGTGGGGGGCACTGAAGCTTTCTTT
cdr3_aa: CASSLRVGGTEAFF

v_call: TRBV27
j_call: TRBJ1-2
clone_size: .
d_call: .
cdr3_nt: TGTGCCAGCAGTTATTACAGTGCTAATAACTATGGCTACACCTTC
cdr3_aa: CASSYYSANNYGYTF

v_call: TRBV6-2/TRBV6-3
j_call: TRBJ2-1
clone_size: .
d_call: TRBD2
cdr3_nt: TGTGCCAGCAGTTACCTAGCGGGAGGTTACAATGAGCAGTTCTTC
cdr3_aa: CASSYLAGGYNEQFF

v_call: TRBV6-5
j_call: TRBJ1-3
clone_size: .
d_call: TRBD1
cdr3_nt: TGTGCCAGCACTAGGGACAGGAACGGAAACACCATATATTTT
cdr3_aa: CASTRDRNGNTIYF

v_call: TRBV7-2
j_call: TRBJ2-7
clone_size: .
d_call: .
cdr3_nt: TGTGCCAGCAGCCGGCAGGCTTCCTACGAGCAGTACTTC
cdr3_aa: CASSRQASYEQYF

v_call: TRBV4-2
j_call: TRBJ2-3
clone_size: once
d_call: TRBD2
cdr3_nt: TGTGCCAGCAGCCAAGAGGTTACTAGCGGGCAATATCCAGATACGCAGTATTTT
cdr3_aa: CASSQEVTSGQYPDTQYF

v_call: TRBV11-3
j_call: TRBJ1-1
clone_size: .
d_call: TRBD1
cdr3_nt: TGTGCCAGCAGCTACAGGGGAGGGAGCACTGAAGCTTTCTTT
cdr3_aa: CASSYRGGSTEAFF

v_call: TRBV6-2/TRBV6-3
j_call: TRBJ2-5
clone_size: .
d_call: TRBD2
cdr3_nt: TGTGCCAGCACCCCCTGGGAGCGGGGTGGGTACCAAGAGACCCAGTACTTC
cdr3_aa: CASTPWERGGYQETQYF

v_call: TRBV29-1
j_call: TRBJ1-3
clone_size: .
d_call: .
cdr3_nt: TGCAGCGTTGAAGATGAGGGGTCTGGAAACACCATATATTTT
cdr3_aa: CSVEDEGSGNTIYF

v_call: TRBV5-1
j_call: TRBJ2-5
clone_size: .
d_call: TRBD1
cdr3_nt: TGCGCCAGCAGCCAGGGGGCGACGGAGACCCAGTACTTC
cdr3_aa: CASSQGATETQYF

v_call: TRBV9
j_call: TRBJ2-7
clone_size: .
d_call: .
cdr3_nt: TGTGCCAGCAGCGTAGATCCAGGGGACTACGAGCAGTACTTC
cdr3_aa: CASSVDPGDYEQYF

v_call: TRBV5-6
j_call: TRBJ1-2
clone_size: few
d_call: .
cdr3_nt: TGTGCCAGCAGCTTGGCAGGTTATGGCTACACCTTC
cdr3_aa: CASSLAGYGYTF

v_call: TRBV28
j_call: TRBJ1-1
clone_size: .
d_call: TRBD1
cdr3_nt: TGTGCCAGCAGTTCCCCGGGACAGGGGGGGACTGAAGCTTTCTTT
cdr3_aa: CASSSPGQGGTEAFF

v_call: TRBV7-2
j_call: TRBJ1-2
clone_size: .
d_call: .
cdr3_nt: TGTGCCAGCAGCTTAGGACCTACAGGCTATGGCTACACCTTC
cdr3_aa: CASSLGPTGYGYTF

v_call: TRBV4-3
j_call: TRBJ2-3
clone_size: .
d_call: .
cdr3_nt: TGCGCCAGCAGCCTCAGACTAGGGGGAGATACGCAGTATTTT
cdr3_aa: CASSLRLGGDTQYF

v_call: TRBV7-2
j_call: TRBJ1-2
clone_size: few
d_call: TRBD1
cdr3_nt: TGTGCCAGCAGCTCCAGACAGGGGGCGGACTATGGCTACACCTTC
cdr3_aa: CASSSRQGADYGYTF

v_call: TRBV19
j_call: TRBJ2-5
clone_size: .
d_call: .
cdr3_nt: TGTGCCAGTAGTATTTCCGGTGGAGAGACCCAGTACTTC
cdr3_aa: CASSISGGETQYF

v_call: TRBV28
j_call: TRBJ1-5
clone_size: .
d_call: TRBD1
cdr3_nt: TGTGCCAGCAGGCGGAGGGGGCGGGGTGGCAATCAGCCCCAGCATTTT
cdr3_aa: CASRRRGRGGNQPQHF

v_call: TRBV27
j_call: TRBJ2-1
clone_size: .
d_call: .
cdr3_nt: TGTGCCAGCAGTTCAAGACAGGCGAGCTCCTACAATGAGCAGTTCTTC
cdr3_aa: CASSSRQASSYNEQFF

v_call: TRBV5-1
j_call: TRBJ1-2
clone_size: .
d_call: .
cdr3_nt: TGCGCCAGCACCCAATCACAGGGTAACTATGGCTACACCTTC
cdr3_aa: CASTQSQGNYGYTF

v_call: TRBV5-4
j_call: TRBJ2-7
clone_size: .
d_call: .
cdr3_nt: TGTGCCAGCAGCCCCAGGGAGACGAGCTCCTACGAGCAGTACTTC
cdr3_aa: CASSPRETSSYEQYF

v_call: TRBV11-3
j_call: TRBJ2-3
clone_size: once
d_call: TRBD2
cdr3_nt: TGTGCCAGCAGCGCGTCTAGCGGGGGCCGCACAGATACGCAGTATTTT
cdr3_aa: CASSASSGGRTDTQYF

v_call: TRBV4-3
j_call: TRBJ1-2
clone_size: .
d_call: .
cdr3_nt: TGCGCCAGCAGCCCTGAGTTGTTAATCAACTATGGCTACACCTTC
cdr3_aa: CASSPELLINYGYTF

v_call: TRBV20-1
j_call: TRBJ1-4
clone_size: .
d_call: .
cdr3_nt: TGCAGTGCTAGTCAGGCACAGGAGGGGGAAAAACTGTTTTTT
cdr3_aa: CSASQAQEGEKLFF

v_call: TRBV19
j_call: TRBJ2-1
clone_size: .
d_call: TRBD2
cdr3_nt: TGTGCCAGTAGTGCCCGGGGTACTAGCGGGAGCAATGAGCAGTTCTTC
cdr3_aa: CASSARGTSGSNEQFF

v_call: TRBV28
j_call: TRBJ1-2
clone_size: .
d_call: TRBD1
cdr3_nt: TGTGCCAGCAGGACGGGACAGGGGGCCTCTGGCTACACCTTC
cdr3_aa: CASRTGQGASGYTF

v_call: TRBV21-1
j_call: TRBJ2-7
clone_size: .
d_call: .
cdr3_nt: TGTGCCAGCAGCAAAGAGGACAGACTCTACGAGCAGTACTTC
cdr3_aa: CASSKEDRLYEQYF

v_call: TRBV2
j_call: TRBJ1-6
clone_size: once
d_call: .
cdr3_nt: TGTGCCAGCAAGCTACAGAGCTCCTATAATTCACCCCTCCACTTT
cdr3_aa: CASKLQSSYNSPLHF

v_call: TRBV7-2
j_call: TRBJ2-7
clone_size: .
d_call: TRBD2
cdr3_nt: TGTGCCAGCAGCTTCTACGGGACTAGCAGCTACGAGCAGTACTTC
cdr3_aa: CASSFYGTSSYEQYF

v_call: TRBV6-1
j_call: TRBJ1-4
clone_size: .
d_call: .
cdr3_nt: TGTGCCAGCCACAGGGCAACTAATGAAAAACTGTTTTTT
cdr3_aa: CASHRATNEKLFF

v_call: TRBV18
j_call: TRBJ2-3
clone_size: once
d_call: TRBD1
cdr3_nt: TGTGCCAGCTCACCTCGTGACAGGGGGCGCGATACGCAGTATTTT
cdr3_aa: CASSPRDRGRDTQYF

v_call: TRBV10-2
j_call: TRBJ2-3
clone_size: .
d_call: .
cdr3_nt: TGCGCCAGCAGAGGTATTGGCACAGATACGCAGTATTTT
cdr3_aa: CASRGIGTDTQYF

v_call: TRBV14
j_call: TRBJ2-3
clone_size: once
d_call: TRBD1
cdr3_nt: TGTGCCAGCAGCCGTTTGTTCACAGGGGTAAGAGATACGCAGTATTTT
cdr3_aa: CASSRLFTGVRDTQYF

v_call: TRBV4-3
j_call: TRBJ1-6
clone_size: .
d_call: .
cdr3_nt: TGCGCCAGCAGCCCGACAAACCGGGGGACCTCCTATAATTCACCCCTCCACTTT
cdr3_aa: CASSPTNRGTSYNSPLHF

v_call: TRBV28
j_call: TRBJ2-2
clone_size: .
d_call: .
cdr3_nt: TGTGCCAGCAGTTTATCAGGGACTCAGAACACCGGGGAGCTGTTTTTT
cdr3_aa: CASSLSGTQNTGELFF

v_call: TRBV24-1
j_call: TRBJ2-3
clone_size: .
d_call: TRBD2
cdr3_nt: TGTGCCACCAGTGATTTGCCGGGACTAGGGGTAGATACGCAGTATTTT
cdr3_aa: CATSDLPGLGVDTQYF

v_call: TRBV19
j_call: TRBJ1-1
clone_size: .
d_call: .
cdr3_nt: TGTGCCACCACGGGACAACTGAACACTGAAGCTTTCTTT
cdr3_aa: CATTGQLNTEAFF

v_call: TRBV19
j_call: TRBJ1-2
clone_size: .
d_call: TRBD1
cdr3_nt: TGTGCCAGTAGTATAACTGGGACAGGGGGCTATGGCTACACCTTC
cdr3_aa: CASSITGTGGYGYTF

v_call: TRBV28
j_call: TRBJ1-4
clone_size: .
d_call: TRBD1
cdr3_nt: TGTGCCAGCAGTTTATCAGGGGGTTTAGAAAAACTGTTTTTT
cdr3_aa: CASSLSGGLEKLFF

v_call: TRBV9
j_call: TRBJ2-2
clone_size: .
d_call: .
cdr3_nt: TGTGCCAGCAGCGCCCGGGGACCGAACACCGGGGAGCTGTTTTTT
cdr3_aa: CASSARGPNTGELFF

v_call: TRBV19
j_call: TRBJ2-7
clone_size: once
d_call: .
cdr3_nt: TGTGCCTCGGGGGTGGTCGGGGAGTACGAGCAGTACTTC
cdr3_aa: CASGVVGEYEQYF

v_call: TRBV9
j_call: TRBJ2-2
clone_size: .
d_call: .
cdr3_nt: TGTGCCAGCAGCGTAGGGACCCGACAGACGAACACCGGGGAGCTGTTTTTT
cdr3_aa: CASSVGTRQTNTGELFF